The T cell receptor beta chain described here comes from a study of beta chain features in type 1 diabetes (dated by TCRdb to between 2018 and 2020). About the study as a whole: Patients and healthy donors did not differ in mean age, gender distribution, total cell number or subset yield. Regulatory and stem cell-like memory subsets were obtained from only 8 patients and about 8 healthy donors, while naive and central memory subsets were obtained from all 28 donors. In the study, recently diagnosed type 1 diabetes patients and matched healthy donors were compared on the TCRB repertoires of their sorted circulating CD4+ T cell subsets. A total of 107,917,701 sorted cells were examined across all samples, and a strong correlation was observed between cell number per subset and RNA yield. The paper as a whole reports these results and caveats: A moderate but significant shortening of TCRB CDR3 length was observed in type 1 diabetes patients in all four CD4+ subsets. At VDJ recombination sites, type 1 diabetes patients had fewer insertions and more deleted nucleotides, which implies abnormalities in thymic rearrangement. Sequencing cDNA rather than genomic DNA could over-represent highly expressing activated cells, although activation and CD3 levels did not differ between groups. Shorter templates might have been favored by PCR, but patient and control samples were amplified and corrected together, so both groups would have been affected equally by any skew. HLA sub-analyses involved small numbers of individuals, so any influence of HLA type on TCRB rearrangement remained unresolved. Naive, central memory and regulatory TCRB repertoires appeared to be more similar among patients than among healthy donors.

Concerning this clone itself: The antigen it recognizes is unknown. Base qualities were left out, and no much larger clone turns up one base away.

Each donor gave one peripheral blood draw, averaging approximately 0.11 L, which was collected into heparinised tubes. A BD FACSAria II and a panel including CD45RO, CCR7, CD25, CD127, CD95 and CD27 were used to sort naive, central memory, regulatory and stem cell-like memory CD4+ T cells. Every sorted population had a purity above 95%. PBMCs were isolated immediately by Lymphoprep density gradient centrifugation and stained directly without culture. Samples were stained and sorted in pairs, with one healthy donor and one patient per experiment, so that batch effects were minimized. As encoded in the germline V gene, CDR1 is MNHNS while CDR2 is SASEGT. Relative to germline, V is missing 2 bases and J is missing 0 bases, with 10 bases of the junction outside any gene match. The CDR3 sequence holds 19 residues, the cysteine and phenylalanine included. Solely the CDR3 DNA is kept, with 57 bases framed from the first base.

The entire isolated RNA was reverse transcribed using the High Capacity cDNA Reverse Transcription Kit, and thus expressed TCRB transcripts were sequenced. Naive, central memory and regulatory T cell samples underwent deep immunoSEQ sequencing, averaging roughly 3.5 million total reads per sample. Sorted cells were lysed in RLT buffer, and RNA was extracted using DNase-treated RNeasy Micro or Mini kits according to cell number. Each cell subset was processed separately to prevent cross-contamination, with patient and healthy donor samples processed together. The immunoSEQ multiplex PCR was used to amplify TCRB sequences from cDNA, yielding 87-bp fragments that span the CDR3 region. Sequencing of the amplicons was done on the Illumina HiSeq platform. In the authors' own workflow: Synthetic template baselines were used to correct PCR bias computationally, reads within Hamming distance 2 were collapsed, and singletons that could not be merged were discarded. By aligning reads against IMGT, V, D and J genes, CDR3 length, and insertions or deletions at six rearrangement sites were assigned. Within each subset, clonotype counts were normalized to sorted cell number, after which true diversity and Gini coefficients were computed with the tcR R package. The overlap coefficient, calculated on TCRB nucleotide sequences, was used to quantify repertoire sharing. Out-of-frame TCRB sequences from naive cells were analyzed as a proxy for the pre-selection repertoire. The table was pulled from immuneACCESS by TCRdb, which kept in-frame rearrangements only. Such tables lose some clones; where checked, under half of the loss comes from unresolved V genes, and the rest has no known cause. V and J calls and clone size come straight from that table; D and trimming were deduced from the DNA. The sample yields hundreds of thousands of clones; about an eighth were counted once. 0.03% to 0.04% of the sample comes from the top ten.

This chain joins TRBV6-1 to TRBJ2-1, with 10 middle bases fitting TRBD2. This clonotype was obtained from a man younger than 35 with type 1 diabetes. Sample: naive CD4+ T cells from blood. The cell subset or site label here, explained by the study, means: true naive CD4+ T cells. The bases read TGTGCCAGCAGTGAAACAGCGGCTAGCGGGGGTGCCTCCTACAATGAGCAGTTCTTC. It specifies CASSETAASGGASYNEQFF.